This T cell receptor beta chain was identified in a study of post-analysis software for immune sequencing data (dated by TCRdb to between 2014 and 2017). For the study in its entirety: The recorded disease courses included relapsing-remitting, secondary progressive and progressive-relapsing multiple sclerosis, and some patients had no subtype annotation. Patient repertoires were compared against roughly 10 previously published healthy control repertoires from donors aged roughly 6 to 26 years. A subset of samples was prepared in parallel using single-end sample barcoding, then pooled and co-amplified after Illumina adapter ligation.

The library was built by means of PCR. TCRdb names Illumina HiSeq 2500 as the instrument used. To reduce PCR and sequencing biases, unique molecular identifiers were built into the TCR beta cDNA libraries. Some 500,000 cDNA molecules were obtained for every 1 to 10 million input T cells, so each molecule roughly corresponded to one T cell. Patient libraries were prepared and sequenced with the same protocol used for the earlier healthy control dataset. Samples belonging to the same batch were prepared together, multiplexed and sequenced on a shared HiSeq lane. Turning to the authors' computational methods: Raw barcoded reads were processed with MIGEC, discarding single-read molecular identifier groups before consensus assembly and CDR3 extraction. Clonotype tables were post-analysed with VDJtools, and diversity was normalized by down-sampling all datasets to the smallest sample size. In repertoire overlap clustering, CDR3 amino acid sequences, but not nucleotide sequences, were matched to correct batch-related cross-sample contamination. TCRdb reprocessed the public reads (quality trimming at Q25 with fastp, clone calling with MiXCR) and kept in-frame beta chains. Identical CDR3 protein sequences are pooled into one entry, listed with their most common genes and DNA. In this record, the V and J calls reflect TCRdb's handling and not the investigators' own analysis. Here the sample has 650,000 to 900,000 distinct CDR3 sequences; more than 45% occur a single time. The ten largest clonotypes hold roughly 4.4% of the sample.

The germline V gene (reference sequence) gives CDR1 as SEHNR and CDR2 as FQNEAQ. Including cysteine and phenylalanine, the CDR3 has 13 amino acids. The kept DNA is CDR3 alone, 39 bases in frame from the first base. The germline ends are 19 bases apart after V is trimmed by 5 bases and J by 14 bases. To demonstrate the VDJtools post-analysis software, TCR beta repertoires were profiled from the peripheral blood of about 13 young patients with multiple sclerosis. The patients with multiple sclerosis were children and adolescents between about 6 and 17 years of age. Study-wide conclusions, independent of this receptor: Four to six TRBV segments, including TRBV5-6, TRBV5-1 and TRBV20-1, were significantly more frequent in patients than controls. When samples were clustered directly using the F measure, samples prepared in the same batch co-clustered strongly, which prompted a batch-effect correction. The control group was slightly older than the multiple sclerosis patient group. Multiple sclerosis patients had significantly lower normalized Chao1 diversity than controls, a result that suggests substantial peripheral T-cell clonal expansion.

Concerning this clonotype: Its antigen specificity is not known. There are no base qualities to consult, and no much larger clone falls within one base.

The specimen sequenced was blood. The source is a girl between 5 and 17 years old with multiple sclerosis. The rearranged segments are TRBV7-9 and TRBJ2-1, with TRBD2 tentatively as D gene (7 bases match). The nucleotides read TGTGCCAGCAGCGATACCGGCGGGGGCATGAAGTTCTTC. It translates as CASSDTGGGMKFF.